Listed here are 5 T cell receptor beta chains from one sample, sequenced in a study of regulatory dendritic cells for organ transplantation (TCRdb year 2017). The library came from the immunoSEQ multiplex PCR assay. The source is immuneACCESS, and TCRdb retained only in-frame sequences with V and J called. Part of the clones is not carried over; for the studies checked, unresolved V genes explain less than half of this, and the remainder is unexplained. The sample table contains under 50,000 clones; only one count was recorded for approximately 90% of them. Of the sample, over 0.1% is held by the ten largest clones. Specimen: naive CD8+ T cells from blood. What this sample's cell subset or site label stands for: CD45RA+ naive T cells. The receptors stem from a human donor in good health.

This clone appeared a few times. The chain joins TRBV5-1 to TRBJ2-1; D possibly corresponds to TRBD2 (5 bases). Per germline, CDR1 SGHRS and CDR2 YFSETQ. The V end was cut by 2 bases, the J end by 3 bases, with 6 bases between. The CDR3 extends over 13 amino acids. CDR3 coding DNA: TGCGCCAGCAGCTTCGGGGTCTACAATGAGCAGTTCTTC. This translates into CASSFGVYNEQFF. The full variable domain, with the rest looked up from reference TRBV5-1 and TRBJ2-1, is KAGVTQTPRYLIKTRGQQVTLSCSPISGHRSVSWYQQTPGQGLQFLFEYFSETQRNKGNFPGRFSGRQFSNSRSEMNVSTLELGDSALYLCASSFGVYNEQFFGPGTRLTVL.

The rearrangement links TRBV11-2 to TRBJ2-6; D remains unclear. V lost 5 bases and J 2 bases, leaving 10 bases between the germline ends. Germline V gene data show CDR1 as SGHAT and CDR2 as FQNNGV. CDR3 size: 15 residues. The CDR3 DNA is TGTGCCAGCAGCCAGCCGGGTACTGGGGCCAACGTCCTGACTTTC. Translation gives CASSQPGTGANVLTF.

V and J are TRBV11-2 and TRBJ2-1; 11 bases match TRBD2. The junction had 16 bases not matched to a gene; V was cut back by 6 bases and J by 6 bases. Germline V gene lookup returns CDR1 SGHAT and CDR2 FQNNGV. The CDR3 length is 18 residues. This chain's CDR3 is CASRSQGGTSGGTNEQFF. In DNA, the CDR3 is TGTGCCAGCAGATCGCAAGGGGGGACTAGCGGTGGCACCAATGAGCAGTTCTTC.

The chain joins TRBV5-6 to TRBJ2-5, with 8 nucleotides matching TRBD1. The junction had 7 bases not matched to a gene; V was cut back by 0 bases and J by 0 bases. The germline gives CDR1 SGHDT, CDR2 YYEEEE. This CDR3 is 17 amino acids long. CDR3 bases: TGTGCCAGCAGCTTGGCACACTCAGGGGGCTACCAAGAGACCCAGTACTTC. Translating it yields CASSLAHSGGYQETQYF.

There are a few counts of this clone. The rearrangement joins TRBV9 to TRBJ1-1; 8 nucleotides line up with TRBD1. After removal of 1 base from V and 7 bases from J, the junction contained 3 bases not matched to a gene. CDR1 is SGDLS and CDR2 is YYNGEE in the germline V gene. The CDR3 is made up of 13 amino acids. This CDR3 reads CASSVSGTGEAFF. CDR3 nucleotides: TGTGCCAGCAGCGTATCCGGGACAGGTGAAGCTTTCTTT.